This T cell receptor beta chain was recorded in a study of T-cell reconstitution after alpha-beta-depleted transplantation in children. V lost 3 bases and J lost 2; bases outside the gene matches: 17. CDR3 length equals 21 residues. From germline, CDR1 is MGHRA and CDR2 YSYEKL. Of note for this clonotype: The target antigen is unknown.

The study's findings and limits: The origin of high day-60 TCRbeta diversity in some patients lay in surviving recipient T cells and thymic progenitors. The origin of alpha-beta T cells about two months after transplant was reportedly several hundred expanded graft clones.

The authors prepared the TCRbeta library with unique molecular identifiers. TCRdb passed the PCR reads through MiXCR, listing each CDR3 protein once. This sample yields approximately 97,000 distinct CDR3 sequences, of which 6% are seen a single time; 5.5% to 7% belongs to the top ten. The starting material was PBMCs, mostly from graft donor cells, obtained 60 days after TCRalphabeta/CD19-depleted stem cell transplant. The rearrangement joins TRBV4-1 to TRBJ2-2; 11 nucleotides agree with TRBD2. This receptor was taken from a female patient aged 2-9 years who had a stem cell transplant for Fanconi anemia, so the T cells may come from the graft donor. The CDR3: CASSHPAGPLAGGPNTGELFF. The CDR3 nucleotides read TGCGCCAGCAGCCACCCAGCGGGACCTCTAGCGGGAGGACCCAACACCGGGGAGCTGTTTTTT.